This TCR beta chain was identified during a study of T cells in Graves' hyperthyroidism and ophthalmopathy. The study, taken as a whole, reports: Blood samples included most of the expanded thyroid clonotypes exceeding 0.001.

V trimming: 6 bases; J trimming: 0 bases; junction bases outside the gene matches: 7. The CDR3 totals 16 residues. Amplification of TCR beta CDR3 regions was performed using RNA transcripts as template. Using the HTBI primer set, a first-round RT-PCR was run on the TCR CDR3. TCRdb analysed the multiplex PCR reads with MiXCR anew, one entry per CDR3 protein. The table records about 400,000 distinct CDR3 sequences, more than 13% of them present only once. Out of 10 ml of fresh peripheral blood came the PBMCs. This clonotype was observed at least ten times. What it recognizes is unknown. This TCR was recovered from a man aged 50 to 60 with Graves' ophthalmopathy. This sequence joins TRBV12-3 or TRBV12-4 and TRBJ2-1, with 8 bases lining up with TRBD2. The sample taken for sequencing was blood. The CDR3 sequence is CASRGSGTSSYNEQFF. The CDR3 nucleotides read TGTGCCAGCAGGGGTAGCGGGACCAGCTCCTACAATGAGCAGTTCTTC.